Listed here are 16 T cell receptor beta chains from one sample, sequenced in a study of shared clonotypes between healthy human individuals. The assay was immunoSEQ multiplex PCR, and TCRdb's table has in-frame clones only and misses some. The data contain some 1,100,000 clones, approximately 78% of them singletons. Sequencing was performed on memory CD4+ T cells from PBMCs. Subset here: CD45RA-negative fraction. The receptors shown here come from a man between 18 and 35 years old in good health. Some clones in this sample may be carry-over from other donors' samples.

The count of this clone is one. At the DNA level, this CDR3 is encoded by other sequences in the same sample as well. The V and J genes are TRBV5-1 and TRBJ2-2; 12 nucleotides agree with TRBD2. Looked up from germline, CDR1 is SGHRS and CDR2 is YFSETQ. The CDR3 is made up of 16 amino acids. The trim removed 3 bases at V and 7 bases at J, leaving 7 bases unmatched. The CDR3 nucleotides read TGCGCCAGCAGCTCAAGGACTAGCGGGAATGTCGGGGAGCTGTTTTTT. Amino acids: CASSSRTSGNVGELFF.

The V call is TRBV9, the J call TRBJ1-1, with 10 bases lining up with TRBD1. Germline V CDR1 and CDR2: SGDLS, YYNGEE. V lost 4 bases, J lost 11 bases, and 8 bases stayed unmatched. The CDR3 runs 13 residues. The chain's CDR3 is CASSPAEGQGAFF. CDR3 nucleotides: TGTGCCAGCAGCCCCGCAGAGGGACAGGGGGCTTTCTTT.

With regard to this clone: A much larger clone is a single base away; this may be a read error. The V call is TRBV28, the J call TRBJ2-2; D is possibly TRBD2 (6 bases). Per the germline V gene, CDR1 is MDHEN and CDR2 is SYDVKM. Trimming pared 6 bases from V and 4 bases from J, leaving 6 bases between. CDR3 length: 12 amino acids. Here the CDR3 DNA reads TGTGCCAGCAGGGAGGGCACCGGGGAGCTGTTTTTT. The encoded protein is CASREGTGELFF.

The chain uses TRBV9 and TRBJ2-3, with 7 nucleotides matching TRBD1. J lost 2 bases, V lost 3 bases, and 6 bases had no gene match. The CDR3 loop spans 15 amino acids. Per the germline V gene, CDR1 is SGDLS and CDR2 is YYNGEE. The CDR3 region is CASSGWTGFTDTQYF. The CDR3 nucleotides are TGTGCCAGCAGCGGATGGACAGGATTCACAGATACGCAGTATTTT.

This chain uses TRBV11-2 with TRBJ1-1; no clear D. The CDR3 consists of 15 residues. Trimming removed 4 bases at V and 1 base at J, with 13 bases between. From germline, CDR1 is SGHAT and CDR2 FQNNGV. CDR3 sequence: CASSWTGKTNTEAFF. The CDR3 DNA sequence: TGTGCCAGCAGCTGGACTGGAAAGACGAACACTGAAGCTTTCTTT.

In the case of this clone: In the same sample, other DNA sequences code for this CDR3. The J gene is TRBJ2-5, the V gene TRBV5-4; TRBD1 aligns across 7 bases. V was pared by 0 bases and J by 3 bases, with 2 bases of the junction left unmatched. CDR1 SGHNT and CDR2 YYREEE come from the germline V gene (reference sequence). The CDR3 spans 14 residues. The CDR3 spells CASSLADREETQYF. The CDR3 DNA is TGTGCCAGCAGCTTGGCCGACAGGGAAGAGACCCAGTACTTC. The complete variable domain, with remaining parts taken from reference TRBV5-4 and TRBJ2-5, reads ETGVTQSPTHLIKTRGQQVTLRCSSQSGHNTVSWYQQALGQGPQFIFQYYREEENGRGNFPPRFSGLQFPNYSSELNVNALELDDSALYLCASSLADREETQYFGPGTRLLVL.

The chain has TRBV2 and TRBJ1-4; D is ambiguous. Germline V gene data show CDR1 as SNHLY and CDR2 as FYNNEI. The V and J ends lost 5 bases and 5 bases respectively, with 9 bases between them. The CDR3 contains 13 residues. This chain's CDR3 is CASSNSVNEKLFF. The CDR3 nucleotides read TGTGCCAGCAGTAACAGTGTCAATGAAAAACTGTTTTTT.

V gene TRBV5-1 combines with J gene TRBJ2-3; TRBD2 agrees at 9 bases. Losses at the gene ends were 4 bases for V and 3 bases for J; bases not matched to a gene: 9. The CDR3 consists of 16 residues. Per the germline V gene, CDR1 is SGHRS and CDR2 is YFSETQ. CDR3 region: CASSPPSAGGTDTQYF. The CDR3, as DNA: TGCGCCAGCAGCCCTCCCTCGGCGGGAGGGACAGATACGCAGTATTTT.

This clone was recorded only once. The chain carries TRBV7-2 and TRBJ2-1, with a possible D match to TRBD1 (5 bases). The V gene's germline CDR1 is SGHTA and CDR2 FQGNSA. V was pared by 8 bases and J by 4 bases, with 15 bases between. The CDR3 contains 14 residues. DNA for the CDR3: TGTGCCAGCGGCAGGGCAGGGATGTACAATGAGCAGTTCTTC. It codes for CASGRAGMYNEQFF. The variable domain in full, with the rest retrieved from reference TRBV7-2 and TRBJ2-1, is GAGVSQSPSNKVTEKGKDVELRCDPISGHTALYWYRQSLGQGLEFLIYFQGNSAPDKSGLPSDRFSAERTGGSVSTLTIQRTQQEDSAVYLCASGRAGMYNEQFFGPGTRLTVL.

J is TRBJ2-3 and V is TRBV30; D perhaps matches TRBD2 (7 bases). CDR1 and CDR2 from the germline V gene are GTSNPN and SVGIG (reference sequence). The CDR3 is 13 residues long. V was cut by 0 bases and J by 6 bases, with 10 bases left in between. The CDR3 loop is CAWSVKGGDTQYF. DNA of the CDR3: TGTGCCTGGAGTGTAAAGGGGGGGGATACGCAGTATTTT.

The CDR3 loop is CASSLRVAGGYEQFF. The CDR3 DNA reads as TGTGCCAGCAGCTTAAGGGTAGCGGGAGGTTATGAGCAGTTCTTC. The V call is TRBV7-3, the J call TRBJ2-1; 10 positions agree with TRBD2. After removal of 1 base from V and 8 bases from J, the junction contained 5 bases not matched to a gene. This CDR3 comprises 15 residues. Germline V gene lookup returns CDR1 SGHTA and CDR2 FQGTGA.

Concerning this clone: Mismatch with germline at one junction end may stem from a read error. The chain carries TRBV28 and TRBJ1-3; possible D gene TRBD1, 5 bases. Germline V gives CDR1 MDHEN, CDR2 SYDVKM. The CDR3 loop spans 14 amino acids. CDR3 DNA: TGTGCCAGCAGCAGGGCCCCGACTGGGAACACCATATATTTT. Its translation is CASSRAPTGNTIYF.

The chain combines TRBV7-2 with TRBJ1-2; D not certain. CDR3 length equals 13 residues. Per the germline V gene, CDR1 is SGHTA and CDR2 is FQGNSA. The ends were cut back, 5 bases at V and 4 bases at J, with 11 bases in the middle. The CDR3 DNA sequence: TGTGCCAGCAGCCTCACTTCTTCCTATGGCTACACCTTC. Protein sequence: CASSLTSSYGYTF.

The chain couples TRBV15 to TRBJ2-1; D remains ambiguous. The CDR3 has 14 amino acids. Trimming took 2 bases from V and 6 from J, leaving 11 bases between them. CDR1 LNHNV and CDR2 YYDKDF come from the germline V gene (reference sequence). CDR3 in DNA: TGTGCCACCAGCAGACAAAAAACCGGCAATGAGCAGTTCTTC. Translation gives CATSRQKTGNEQFF.

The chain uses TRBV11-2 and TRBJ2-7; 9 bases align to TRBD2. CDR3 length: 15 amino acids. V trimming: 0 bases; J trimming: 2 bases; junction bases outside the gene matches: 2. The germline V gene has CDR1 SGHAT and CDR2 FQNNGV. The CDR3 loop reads CASSLEASGAYEQYF. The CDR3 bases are TGTGCCAGCAGCTTAGAAGCTAGCGGGGCCTACGAGCAGTACTTC.

The CDR3 region has the DNA TGTGCCAGCAGCGACGTCCTCCCGGGCAATCAGCCCCAGCATTTT. Protein: CASSDVLPGNQPQHF. The chain employs TRBV27 and TRBJ1-5, with D unclear. This CDR3 spans 15 amino acids. The V gene lost 6 bases and the J gene lost 2 bases, with 14 bases spanning the gap. CDR1 MNHEY and CDR2 SMNVEV come from the germline V gene (reference sequence).